The 2 T cell receptor beta chains given below trace back to one sample, sequenced in a study of blood T cell repertoires in COVID-19 (dated by TCRdb to 2018 to 2021). Libraries were built with the immunoSEQ multiplex PCR assay. TCRdb obtained this table from immuneACCESS and retained in-frame rearrangements with V and J assigned. These tables miss some clones; where compared with another copy, unresolved V genes account for less than half of the shortfall, and the remainder is unexplained. The sample records 35,000 to 40,000 clones, about 80% of which are singletons. The ten largest clones represent about two fifths of the sample. The sequencing sample was made of peripheral blood. The receptors derive from an elderly man with active or convalescent COVID-19.

The chain couples TRBV6-5 to TRBJ2-3; D unclear. Germline V gives CDR1 MNHEY, CDR2 SVGAGI. This CDR3 is built from 12 residues. Trimming removed 5 bases at V and 2 bases at J, with 5 bases between. Written as DNA, the CDR3 is TGTGCCAGCAGTCGAGACACAGATACGCAGTATTTT. It encodes CASSRDTDTQYF.

This clone was detected only a few times. J is TRBJ2-1 and V is TRBV2; TRBD2 is a possible D gene (5 bases). Trimming took off 7 bases at V and 7 bases at J, with 14 bases between the two ends. The CDR3 totals 13 residues. Germline V gives CDR1 SNHLY, CDR2 FYNNEI. The CDR3 sequence: CASTYGKGNEQFF. CDR3 nucleotide sequence: TGTGCCAGCACGTACGGGAAAGGGAATGAGCAGTTCTTC. Variable domain in full (rest from reference TRBV2 and TRBJ2-1): EPEVTQTPSHQVTQMGQEVILRCVPISNHLYFYWYRQILGQKVEFLVSFYNNEISEKSEIFDDQFSVERPDGSNFTLKIRSTKLEDSAMYFCASTYGKGNEQFFGPGTRLTVL.